The 19 T cell receptor beta chains below were found in one sample sequenced in a study of blood T cell repertoires in COVID-19. TCRdb's table, derived via immunoSEQ multiplex PCR, lists solely in-frame clones and lacks some. Here the sample spans fewer than 250,000 clones, roughly 80% being singletons. Sequenced input: peripheral blood. These receptors all come from a woman over 75 with acute or convalescent COVID-19.

Here the CDR3 DNA reads TGTGCCAGCAGCTCTTCAGGGGGCAATCAGCCCCAGCATTTT. Protein: CASSSSGGNQPQHF. The V call is TRBV9, the J call TRBJ1-5; possibly TRBD1 for D (6 bases). CDR1 SGDLS and CDR2 YYNGEE come from the germline V gene. V shed 4 bases and J shed 2 bases, with 10 bases lying between them. This CDR3 region has 14 residues.

V gene TRBV28 combines with J gene TRBJ2-5; 8 nucleotides agree with TRBD1. After removal of 6 bases from V and 11 bases from J, the junction contained 8 bases not matched to a gene. The CDR3 runs 12 residues. CDR1 and CDR2 (germline): MDHEN, SYDVKM. CDR3 sequence (DNA): TGTGCCAGCAGCTCCCCCAGGGGGCCTCAGTACTTC. It is translated as CASSSPRGPQYF.

The J gene is TRBJ2-7, the V gene TRBV5-4; 8 bases are a match to TRBD1. V lost 4 bases to trimming and J lost 11 bases; unmatched junction nucleotides: 17. The CDR3 loop spans 15 amino acids. Germline values: CDR1 SGHNT, CDR2 YYREEE (reference sequence). In DNA form, the CDR3 reads TGTGCCAGCAGCGGGCGGCCAGGGGGCAGCGGGTTGGAGTACTTC. This codes for CASSGRPGGSGLEYF.

The chain is built from TRBV7-8 and TRBJ2-7; no firm D call. Looked up from germline, CDR1 is SGHVS and CDR2 is FQNEAQ. The CDR3 totals 15 residues. V was pared by 1 base and J by 6 bases, with 16 bases between. This CDR3 reads CASSLGGLGIREQYF. The CDR3 DNA reads TGTGCCAGCAGCTTAGGTGGGCTCGGAATTCGCGAGCAGTACTTC.

V usage is TRBV7-8 and J usage is TRBJ2-7; 8 bases are a match to TRBD1. Germline lookup yields CDR1 SGHVS and CDR2 FQNEAQ. CDR3 length equals 14 residues. Trimming cost V 3 bases and J 5 bases; bases outside gene matches: 6. CDR3 amino acids: CASSFNQGANEQYF. The CDR3 nucleotides are TGTGCCAGCAGCTTTAACCAGGGGGCGAACGAGCAGTACTTC.

This sequence joins TRBV7-2 and TRBJ2-6, with D tentatively TRBD2 (7 bases). CDR1 is SGHTA, CDR2 FQGNSA, per germline. The germline V and J ends were trimmed by 2 bases and 4 bases, with 12 bases remaining between them. The CDR3 is 16 amino acids. The chain's CDR3 is CASSLSRGAGANVLTF. The CDR3 bases are TGTGCCAGCAGCTTAAGCCGGGGGGCCGGGGCCAACGTCCTGACTTTC.

This sequence joins TRBV28 and TRBJ1-3; D is uncertain. Per the germline V gene, CDR1 is MDHEN and CDR2 is SYDVKM. The V end lost 4 bases, the J end lost 1 base, and 11 bases lay between the germline ends. The CDR3 is 15 amino acids. The CDR3 nucleotides read TGTGCCAGCAGTTCCCCCACGGTATCTGGAAACACCATATATTTT. This codes for CASSSPTVSGNTIYF.

V and J are TRBV11-2 and TRBJ2-3, with 8 bases that match TRBD2. This CDR3 spans 15 amino acids. Germline V gives CDR1 SGHAT, CDR2 FQNNGV. V was clipped by 2 bases and J by 3 bases; unmatched bases: 4. The CDR3 spells CASSLFGGGTDTQYF. DNA of the CDR3: TGTGCCAGCAGCTTATTCGGGGGGGGGACAGATACGCAGTATTTT.

The chain uses TRBV5-4 and TRBJ2-1; TRBD2 agrees at 10 bases. Germline CDR1 reads SGHNT; CDR2 reads YYREEE (reference sequence). Trimming at V came to 1 base and at J to 9 bases, leaving 7 bases not matched to a gene. This CDR3 has 15 residues. The CDR3 here is CASSLRLAGVGEQFF. CDR3 bases: TGTGCCAGCAGCTTGCGGCTAGCGGGAGTGGGTGAGCAGTTCTTC.

The CDR3 sequence is CASSYTGITEAFF. The CDR3 nucleotides are TGTGCCAGCAGTTACACAGGGATCACTGAAGCTTTCTTT. This chain uses TRBV6-5 with TRBJ1-1; D might be TRBD1 (6 bases). The V end lost 2 bases, the J end lost 4 bases, and 8 bases lay between the germline ends. This CDR3 is 13 amino acids long. Germline V lookup: CDR1 MNHEY, CDR2 SVGAGI.

CDR3 nucleotides: TGTGCCAGCAGCCAACCTTTCAATGAGCAGTTCTTC. It codes for CASSQPFNEQFF. This sequence joins TRBV3-1 (or the pseudogene TRBV3-2) and TRBJ2-1, with D unclear. V lost 2 bases, J lost 6 bases, and 5 bases lay in between. The CDR3 is 12 residues long. CDR1 LGHDT and CDR2 YNNKEL come from the germline V gene (reference sequence).

This clone came up once. DNA of the CDR3: TGTGCCAGCACTACACCTCTAGCGGGAGGGTACGAGCAGTACTTC. It is translated as CASTTPLAGGYEQYF. This chain joins TRBV6-5 and TRBJ2-7, with 12 bases that match TRBD2. The germline CDR1 and CDR2 sequences are MNHEY and SVGAGI. The CDR3 length is 15 residues. J lost 4 bases, V lost 7 bases, and 8 bases had no gene match.

The J gene is TRBJ2-5, the V gene TRBV6-5; the D gene is possibly TRBD1 (5 bases). The germline gives CDR1 MNHEY, CDR2 SVGAGI. The CDR3 sequence is 13 residues long. V gave up 5 bases and J gave up 4 bases, with 11 bases separating them. CDR3 DNA: TGTGCCAGCAGTCCGGCAGGGCTAGAGACCCAGTACTTC. Translation gives CASSPAGLETQYF.

J is TRBJ1-1 and V is TRBV12-3 or TRBV12-4; D might be TRBD1 (5 bases). V gave up 5 bases and J gave up 11 bases, with 15 bases separating them. There are 12 residues in the CDR3. The CDR3 spells CASSALGGGAFF. Here the CDR3 DNA reads TGTGCCAGCAGTGCTCTCGGGGGTGGGGCTTTCTTT.

V gene TRBV5-8 combines with J gene TRBJ2-5; D ambiguous. Looked up from germline, CDR1 is SGHTS and CDR2 is YDEGEE. The length of the CDR3 is 14 residues. V dropped 0 bases and J dropped 2 bases, with 8 bases sitting between them. The CDR3, as DNA: TGTGCCAGCAGCTTGGGGCAGATGCAAGAGACCCAGTACTTC. Residues: CASSLGQMQETQYF.

CDR3 nucleotide sequence: TGTGCCAGCAGTCCCCAGGGTGGAGGGGCCAACACTGAAGCTTTCTTT. Translated, it gives CASSPQGGGANTEAFF. J is TRBJ1-1 and V is TRBV28, with D perhaps matching TRBD1 (5 bases). The CDR3 consists of 16 residues. Germline CDR1 and CDR2: MDHEN and SYDVKM. The ends were cut back, 5 bases at V and 2 bases at J, with 18 bases in the middle.

The chain joins TRBV19 to TRBJ2-5, with D possibly matching TRBD2 (5 bases). The V end was cut by 9 bases, the J end by 7 bases, with 24 bases between. The CDR3 is made up of 15 amino acids. Germline loops: CDR1 LNHDA, CDR2 SQIVND (reference sequence). DNA for the CDR3: TGTGCCAGCAAGAAGGGAGAGGGAGAAATAGGGACCCAGTACTTC. Protein product: CASKKGEGEIGTQYF.

This chain connects TRBV7-8 to TRBJ1-4; D unresolved. Germline V lookup: CDR1 SGHVS, CDR2 FQNEAQ. Trimming removed 2 bases at V and 6 bases at J, with 7 bases between. The CDR3 covers 13 residues. The CDR3 reads CASSLFGDEKLFF. CDR3 sequence (DNA): TGTGCCAGCAGCTTATTCGGGGATGAAAAACTGTTTTTT.

V gene TRBV9 combines with J gene TRBJ1-1, with TRBD1 identical over 7 bases. This CDR3 spans 14 amino acids. With 7 bases clipped from V and 11 bases from J, the junction kept 17 bases outside the gene matches. Per germline, CDR1 SGDLS and CDR2 YYNGEE. The CDR3 DNA reads as TGTGCCAGCGCCTCGAGGGACAGCCGAGAGGGGGCTTTCTTT. It codes for CASASRDSREGAFF.